This TCR beta chain was obtained from a study of blood T cells in healthy people across ages. Study-level points and caveats: Correlation between TCR beta diversity and naive T cell percentage was strong. Older age coincided with a roughly linear decline in TCR beta diversity per million T cells.

A second about 7 to 12 cycle PCR used barcoded and J-beta primers. A 12-random-nucleotide template-switch adaptor tagged each cDNA molecule. Individual samples furnished no less than 3 million CDR3-containing paired-end reads apiece. TCRdb passed the 5' RACE reads through MiXCR, listing each CDR3 protein once. The data show hundreds of thousands of distinct CDR3 sequences, around 40% seen once. V lost 1 base to trimming and J lost 15 bases, with 4 bases between them. The CDR3 loop spans 8 amino acids. The germline V gene encodes CDR1 SQVTM and CDR2 ANQGSEA. To note about this clonotype: Its matching antigen is unknown.

Sequencing was performed on blood. The receptor comes from a woman aged 55 to 70 in good health. The chain links TRBV29-1 to TRBJ2-1; D remains unclear. The CDR3 bases are TGCAGCGTTGAAGTCGGGTTCTTC. It is translated as CSVEVGFF.